This passage covers 9 T cell receptor beta chains from one sample sequenced in a study of shared clonotypes between healthy human individuals. Terminally differentiated effector memory CD45RA+ cells were left out of the naive CD8 fraction, which was CD45RO-negative and positively selected for CCR7. The assay was immunoSEQ multiplex PCR, and TCRdb's table has in-frame clones only and misses some. The sample carries hundreds of thousands of clones, around 96% recorded once. Material: naive CD8+ T cells sorted from blood. These receptors came from a woman in her 30s in good health.

The chain couples TRBV7-8 to TRBJ2-1; 8 positions match TRBD1. V gave up 4 bases and J gave up 7 bases; unmatched junction bases: 9. Germline loops: CDR1 SGHVS, CDR2 FQNEAQ. The CDR3 is 15 residues long. The CDR3 here is CASSSDRVGENEQFF. As DNA, the CDR3 is TGTGCCAGCAGCTCGGACAGGGTAGGAGAGAATGAGCAGTTCTTC.

The chain links TRBV7-9 to TRBJ1-2; D is unresolved. Trimming pared 1 base from V and 2 bases from J, leaving 14 bases between. The CDR3 totals 16 residues. Germline CDR1 is SEHNR and CDR2 is FQNEAQ (reference sequence). This CDR3 reads CASSLDPGSDNYGYTF. DNA for the CDR3: TGTGCCAGCAGCTTAGATCCGGGGTCGGACAACTATGGCTACACCTTC. Complete variable domain (other parts from reference TRBV7-9 and TRBJ1-2): DTGVSQNPRHKITKRGQNVTFRCDPISEHNRLYWYRQTLGQGPEFLTYFQNEAQLEKSRLLSDRFSAERPKGSFSTLEIQRTEQGDSAMYLCASSLDPGSDNYGYTFGSGTRLTVV.

This sequence joins TRBV14 and TRBJ2-2; no definite D call. This CDR3 spans 13 amino acids. V was pared by 3 bases and J by 4 bases, with 6 bases between. CDR1 SGHDN and CDR2 FVKESK come from the germline V gene. DNA of the CDR3: TGTGCCAGCAGCCAGTTATCCACCGGGGAGCTGTTTTTT. Its translation: CASSQLSTGELFF.

J is TRBJ2-2 and V is TRBV27; the match to TRBD2 covers 9 bases. Germline loops: CDR1 MNHEY, CDR2 SMNVEV (reference sequence). Unmatched junction bases numbered 14, after V lost 8 bases and J lost 7 bases. The CDR3 sequence is 16 residues long. The CDR3 loop reads CASRTWAGGQGGELFF. CDR3 sequence (DNA): TGTGCCAGCCGGACGTGGGCGGGAGGGCAGGGCGGGGAGCTGTTTTTT.

The chain has TRBV7-9 and TRBJ1-3; 8 nucleotides line up with TRBD1. The length of the CDR3 is 14 residues. The germline gives CDR1 SEHNR, CDR2 FQNEAQ (reference sequence). V shed 5 bases and J 6 bases; nucleotides not matched to a gene: 6. The CDR3 region has the DNA TGTGCCAGCAGCCGACAGGGGACCATAAACACCATATATTTT. This sequence encodes CASSRQGTINTIYF.

This rearrangement joins TRBV11-2 to TRBJ1-1; TRBD1 agrees at 11 bases. With 5 bases clipped from V and 3 bases from J, the junction kept 8 bases outside the gene matches. CDR3 length equals 16 residues. The germline V gene has CDR1 SGHAT and CDR2 FQNNGV. CDR3 region: CASSPWTGGAYTEAFF. The DNA of the CDR3 is TGTGCCAGCAGCCCATGGACAGGGGGCGCTTACACTGAAGCTTTCTTT.

This chain connects TRBV29-1 to TRBJ2-1; no definite D call. V lost 2 bases to trimming and J lost 3 bases, with 11 bases between them. The CDR3 is 14 residues long. Germline V CDR1 and CDR2: SQVTM, ANQGSEA. CDR3 in DNA: TGCAGCGTTGAACGGCTAGAAAACTACAATGAGCAGTTCTTC. Translating it yields CSVERLENYNEQFF.

The chain links TRBV7-6 to TRBJ2-5, with D perhaps TRBD1 (6 bases). Trimming left V 1 base short and J 3 bases short, with 15 bases between. CDR1 SGHVS and CDR2 FNYEAQ come from the germline V gene. The CDR3 runs 16 residues. The CDR3 bases are TGTGCCAGCAGCTTAGAGGGGGTCGGGACGGAAGAGACCCAGTACTTC. Translated: CASSLEGVGTEETQYF. The complete variable domain, with remaining parts taken from reference TRBV7-6 and TRBJ2-5, reads GAGVSQSPRYKVTKRGQDVALRCDPISGHVSLYWYRQALGQGPEFLTYFNYEAQQDKSGLPNDRFSAERPEGSISTLTIQRTEQRDSAMYRCASSLEGVGTEETQYFGPGTRLLVL.

V usage is TRBV5-5 and J usage is TRBJ1-1; D remains unclear. Germline V gene sequence: CDR1 SGHKS, CDR2 YYEKEE (reference sequence). Trimming stripped 6 bases from V and 4 bases from J, with 16 bases between. The CDR3 is made up of 14 amino acids. The CDR3 DNA reads as TGTGCCAGCATCCAGAGGGTAGAAAGCACTGAAGCTTTCTTT. As protein: CASIQRVESTEAFF.